What follows are 9 T cell receptor beta chains derived from one specimen sequenced in a study of shared clonotypes between healthy human individuals (dated by TCRdb to the early 2020s). Library prep was done by the immunoSEQ multiplex PCR assay. Here the immuneACCESS table is served through TCRdb, limited to in-frame sequences with V and J called. Missing clones are a known gap in these copies; in checked studies unresolved V genes cover under half, and the rest lacks a known reason. The sample data list approximately 2.5 million clones, and around 94% of these were observed just once. Over 0.12% of the sample lies in the top ten. Sample: naive CD4+ T cells sorted from blood. Taken with the paper, the label for cell subset or site translates to: CD45RA+ positively selected. These receptors were obtained from a man aged 18 to 29 in good health.

This clone has only one observation. CDR3 loop: CAWSISSGRDTQYF. The CDR3 coding sequence is TGTGCCTGGAGTATCTCTAGCGGGAGGGATACGCAGTATTTT. This chain joins TRBV30 and TRBJ2-3; 11 bases match TRBD2. Germline V CDR1 and CDR2: GTSNPN, SVGIG (reference sequence). This CDR3 is 14 amino acids long. The V segment lost 2 bases and the J segment 6 bases; nucleotides outside the gene matches: 4.

The chain uses TRBV6-1 and TRBJ2-7, with 10 bases identical to TRBD1. V dropped 4 bases and J dropped 1; count of bases not matched to a gene: 7. CDR1 and CDR2 (germline): MNHNS, SASEGT. This CDR3 comprises 16 residues. The CDR3 region is CASSVTPGQGSYEQYF. The CDR3 bases are TGTGCCAGCAGTGTAACACCGGGACAGGGGTCCTACGAGCAGTACTTC.

The CDR3 sequence is CASSLLYEQYF. The CDR3, as DNA: TGTGCCAGCAGCTTGTTATACGAGCAGTACTTC. The chain links TRBV11-1 to TRBJ2-7; D uncertain. The germline V and J ends were trimmed by 3 bases and 4 bases, with 4 bases remaining between them. CDR1 and CDR2 from the germline V gene are SGHAT and FQDESV (reference sequence). The CDR3 has 11 residues.

Notes on this clone: An end of the junction does not agree with germline; a read error may underlie this. As DNA, the CDR3 is TGTGCCAGCAGCTCGCATACAGGGGACTACGGCTACACCTTC. This gives the protein CASSSHTGDYGYTF. The chain has TRBV9 and TRBJ1-2; 7 positions match TRBD1. Germline CDR1 reads SGDLS; CDR2 reads YYNGEE. This CDR3 region has 14 residues.

The chain is built from TRBV18 and TRBJ2-3; 8 bases are a match to TRBD2. The CDR3 spans 16 residues. Germline V gene lookup returns CDR1 KGHSH and CDR2 LQKENI. Trimming cost V 3 bases and J 3 bases; bases outside gene matches: 8. The chain's CDR3 is CASSPPYGGATDTQYF. Here the CDR3 DNA reads TGTGCCAGCTCACCCCCCTACGGGGGGGCAACAGATACGCAGTATTTT.

The chain links TRBV5-1 to TRBJ1-4; 8 bases align to TRBD1. CDR1 and CDR2 (germline): SGHRS, YFSETQ. The CDR3 is 17 amino acids. The trim removed 4 bases at V and 7 bases at J, leaving 15 bases unmatched. CDR3: CASSVRFLQGAAEKLFF. Here the CDR3 DNA reads TGCGCCAGCAGCGTCCGATTCCTCCAGGGGGCGGCTGAAAAACTGTTTTTT.

Worth noting for this clone: Other DNA sequences in this specimen translate into the identical CDR3. The rearrangement uses TRBV7-2 and TRBJ2-5, with TRBD2 matching over 8 bases. Germline values: CDR1 SGHTA, CDR2 FQGNSA. With 6 bases clipped from V and 5 bases from J, the junction kept 2 bases outside the gene matches. This CDR3 spans 12 amino acids. In DNA, the CDR3 is TGTGCCAGCAGTCGGGGGGGGGAGACCCAGTACTTC. Its protein is CASSRGGETQYF. The full variable domain, rest sourced from reference TRBV7-2 and TRBJ2-5, is GAGVSQSPSNKVTEKGKDVELRCDPISGHTALYWYRQSLGQGLEFLIYFQGNSAPDKSGLPSDRFSAERTGGSVSTLTIQRTQQEDSAVYLCASSRGGETQYFGPGTRLLVL.

The chain recombines TRBV30 with TRBJ2-5, with a weak D call TRBD1 (7 bases). The CDR3 contains 12 residues. CDR1 is GTSNPN, CDR2 SVGIG, per germline (reference sequence). V was clipped by 2 bases and J by 9 bases, with 13 bases between them. The CDR3 sequence is CAWSLSGGSQYF. The DNA for the CDR3 is TGTGCCTGGAGTTTGTCAGGGGGGTCCCAGTACTTC.

CDR3: CASSSPRDTFYEQYF. The CDR3 bases are TGTGCCAGCAGTTCCCCCCGGGACACGTTCTACGAGCAGTACTTC. The rearrangement joins TRBV28 to TRBJ2-7, with D possibly being TRBD1 (6 bases). In germline, CDR1 is MDHEN, CDR2 SYDVKM. The length of the CDR3 is 15 residues. Trimming pared 4 bases from V and 3 bases from J, leaving 16 bases between.